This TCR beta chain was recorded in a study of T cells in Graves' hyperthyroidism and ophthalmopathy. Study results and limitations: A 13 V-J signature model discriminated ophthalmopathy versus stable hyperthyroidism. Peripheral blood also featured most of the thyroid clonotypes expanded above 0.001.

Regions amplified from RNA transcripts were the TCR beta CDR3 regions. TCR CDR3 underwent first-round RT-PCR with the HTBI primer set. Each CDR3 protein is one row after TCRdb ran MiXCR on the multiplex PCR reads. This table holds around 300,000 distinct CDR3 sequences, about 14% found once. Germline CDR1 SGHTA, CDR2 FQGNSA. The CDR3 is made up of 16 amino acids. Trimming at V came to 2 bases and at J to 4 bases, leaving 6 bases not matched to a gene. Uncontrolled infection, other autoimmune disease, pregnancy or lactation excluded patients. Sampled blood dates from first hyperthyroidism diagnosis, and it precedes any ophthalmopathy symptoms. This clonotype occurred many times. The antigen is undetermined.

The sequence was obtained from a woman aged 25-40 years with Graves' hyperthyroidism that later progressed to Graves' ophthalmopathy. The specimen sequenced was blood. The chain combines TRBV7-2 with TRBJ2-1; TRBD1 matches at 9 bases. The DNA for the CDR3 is TGTGCCAGCAGCTTATTTGGGACAGGGCGATACAATGAGCAGTTCTTC. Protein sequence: CASSLFGTGRYNEQFF.